The rows below give T cell receptor beta chains drawn from one sample of a study of cytomegalovirus exposure and HLA in healthy donors. TCRdb keeps only in-frame clones here, not all; method: immunoSEQ multiplex PCR. There are 100,000 to 150,000 clones in the sample; about 80% occur only once, and 1% lies in the top ten. Sequencing was performed on PBMCs. The receptors were gathered from a man in his forties in good health and CMV-seronegative. The CDR3 runs from the conserved cysteine through the conserved F or W. Fields, in order: J gene, V gene, clone size, D gene, CDR3 protein, CDR3 DNA. The D gene is left open where the match is weak. Where a row states a size, it is once, few, many or the class of an expanded clone; other rows omit it.

J: TRBJ2-1; V: TRBV6-5; size: few; D: -; CDR3: CASRQDRYNEQFF; DNA: TGTGCCAGCAGACAGGACCGTTACAATGAGCAGTTCTTC
J: TRBJ1-1; V: TRBV7-6; size: -; D: -; CDR3: CASSLLLGTEAFF; DNA: TGTGCCAGCAGCTTGCTGCTCGGCACTGAAGCTTTCTTT
J: TRBJ2-1; V: TRBV29-1; size: -; D: TRBD2; CDR3: CSVRGLASNEQFF; DNA: TGCAGCGTCCGCGGACTAGCCAGCAATGAGCAGTTCTTC
J: TRBJ2-2; V: TRBV5-1; size: -; D: -; CDR3: CASSLRQGSTGELFF; DNA: TGCGCCAGCAGCTTGAGGCAGGGAAGTACCGGGGAGCTGTTTTTT
J: TRBJ2-3; V: TRBV7-9; size: -; D: TRBD2; CDR3: CASSPYLSGSGTDTQYF; DNA: TGTGCCAGCAGCCCGTACCTTAGCGGGAGTGGCACAGATACGCAGTATTTT
J: TRBJ2-5; V: TRBV5-6; size: -; D: TRBD1; CDR3: CASSYTGGGETQYF; DNA: TGTGCCAGCAGTTATACAGGGGGCGGGGAGACCCAGTACTTC
J: TRBJ2-3; V: TRBV4-1; size: few; D: TRBD2; CDR3: CASSQVQRASGGGDTQYF; DNA: TGCGCCAGCAGCCAAGTACAGCGGGCTAGCGGGGGGGGTGATACGCAGTATTTT
J: TRBJ2-2; V: TRBV6-1; size: -; D: -; CDR3: CASSAQGGYITGELFF; DNA: TGTGCCAGCAGTGCACAGGGTGGCTACATCACCGGGGAGCTGTTTTTT
J: TRBJ2-1; V: TRBV9; size: -; D: TRBD2; CDR3: CASSERTSGSSGGPGSYNEQFF; DNA: TGTGCCAGCAGCGAGAGGACTAGCGGGAGTAGTGGTGGCCCTGGGTCCTACAATGAGCAGTTCTTC
J: TRBJ1-6; V: TRBV5-6; size: -; D: TRBD1; CDR3: CASSHQTGGYNSPLHF; DNA: TGTGCCAGCAGCCACCAAACAGGGGGTTATAATTCACCCCTCCACTTT
J: TRBJ1-1; V: TRBV18; size: -; D: -; CDR3: CASSPDQGYTEAFF; DNA: TGTGCCAGCTCACCAGACCAGGGGTACACTGAAGCTTTCTTT
J: TRBJ1-5; V: TRBV2; size: -; D: -; CDR3: CASSRQATNQPQHF; DNA: TGTGCCAGCAGCCGACAGGCGACCAATCAGCCCCAGCATTTT
J: TRBJ1-1; V: TRBV2; size: -; D: TRBD1; CDR3: CAVNGQGNTEAFF; DNA: TGTGCAGTGAACGGACAGGGTAATACTGAAGCTTTCTTT
J: TRBJ2-5; V: TRBV2; size: once; D: TRBD2; CDR3: CASSEAGLARETQYF; DNA: TGTGCCAGCAGTGAAGCGGGACTAGCGAGGGAGACCCAGTACTTC
J: TRBJ2-5; V: TRBV6-6; size: once; D: TRBD1; CDR3: CASSDRGAAETQYF; DNA: TGTGCCAGCAGTGACAGGGGGGCTGCGGAGACCCAGTACTTC
J: TRBJ2-7; V: TRBV7-2; size: -; D: -; CDR3: CASSLGTATLDEQYF; DNA: TGTGCCAGCAGCTTAGGGACTGCCACTCTGGACGAGCAGTACTTC
J: TRBJ2-1; V: TRBV30; size: once; D: -; CDR3: CAWSSWDYQGQNEQFF; DNA: TGTGCCTGGAGTTCCTGGGACTACCAAGGACAGAATGAGCAGTTCTTC
J: TRBJ2-2; V: TRBV6-1; size: -; D: TRBD1; CDR3: CASTQGAGAGELFF; DNA: TGTGCCAGCACACAGGGGGCAGGGGCCGGGGAGCTGTTTTTT
J: TRBJ2-1; V: TRBV12-2; size: once; D: -; CDR3: CASRLRTGLVYNEQFF; DNA: TGTGCAAGTCGCTTGAGGACAGGCCTCGTCTACAATGAGCAGTTCTTC
J: TRBJ1-5; V: TRBV18; size: -; D: TRBD1; CDR3: CASSPPRTGRGQPQHF; DNA: TGTGCCAGCTCACCACCCCGGACAGGGAGGGGTCAGCCCCAGCATTTT
J: TRBJ2-4; V: TRBV18; size: -; D: TRBD1; CDR3: CASSPPGQGSKNIQYF; DNA: TGTGCCAGCTCTCCCCCGGGACAGGGATCCAAAAACATTCAGTACTTC
J: TRBJ2-3; V: TRBV10-1; size: -; D: TRBD2; CDR3: CASSESIAGGHRDTQYF; DNA: TGCGCCAGCAGTGAGTCAATAGCGGGGGGGCACAGGGATACGCAGTATTTT
J: TRBJ2-7; V: TRBV6-5; size: once; D: -; CDR3: CASSRRGEQYF; DNA: TGTGCCAGCAGTCGCCGGGGAGAGCAGTACTTC
J: TRBJ2-1; V: TRBV6-1; size: -; D: TRBD2; CDR3: CASSEFSGNYNEQFF; DNA: TGTGCCAGCAGTGAATTTAGCGGGAACTACAATGAGCAGTTCTTC
J: TRBJ2-7; V: TRBV5-1; size: -; D: -; CDR3: CASSLIGGSYEQYF; DNA: TGCGCCAGCAGCTTGATAGGGGGATCCTACGAGCAGTACTTC
J: TRBJ2-5; V: TRBV7-3; size: -; D: -; CDR3: CASSFNSQETQYF; DNA: TGTGCCAGCAGCTTTAACAGCCAAGAGACCCAGTACTTC
J: TRBJ2-3; V: TRBV7-6; size: -; D: TRBD1; CDR3: CASSFSRTGRTDTQYF; DNA: TGTGCCAGCAGCTTTTCGCGGACAGGGAGGACAGATACGCAGTATTTT
J: TRBJ1-1; V: TRBV28; size: -; D: -; CDR3: CASSLYYTEAFF; DNA: TGTGCCAGCAGCCTCTATTACACTGAAGCTTTCTTT
J: TRBJ2-7; V: TRBV6-5; size: -; D: TRBD1; CDR3: CASSYSRTGGYEQYF; DNA: TGTGCCAGCAGTTACTCCAGGACAGGGGGCTACGAGCAGTACTTC
J: TRBJ2-2; V: TRBV2; size: few; D: TRBD1; CDR3: CASSGQGRNTGELFF; DNA: TGTGCCAGCAGTGGACAGGGCAGGAACACCGGGGAGCTGTTTTTT
J: TRBJ2-6; V: TRBV30; size: -; D: TRBD2; CDR3: CAWSVLGGSSGANVLTF; DNA: TGTGCCTGGAGTGTACTTGGCGGGAGCTCTGGGGCCAACGTCCTGACTTTC
J: TRBJ2-7; V: TRBV9; size: -; D: -; CDR3: CASSSNSDSLYEQYF; DNA: TGTGCCAGCAGCTCAAATTCCGACAGTCTCTACGAGCAGTACTTC
J: TRBJ2-7; V: TRBV15; size: -; D: TRBD2; CDR3: CATSRGSGGRRAYEQYF; DNA: TGTGCCACCAGCAGAGGGTCGGGAGGCCGACGAGCGTACGAGCAGTACTTC
J: TRBJ2-2; V: TRBV5-1; size: -; D: -; CDR3: CASSFLLETTGELFF; DNA: TGCGCCAGCAGCTTTTTACTAGAGACCACCGGGGAGCTGTTTTTT
J: TRBJ2-2; V: TRBV6-5; size: few; D: -; CDR3: CASLSGVTGELFF; DNA: TGTGCCAGCTTGAGCGGAGTCACCGGGGAGCTGTTTTTT
J: TRBJ2-2; V: TRBV18; size: -; D: TRBD1; CDR3: CASSPPLRGLNTGELFF; DNA: TGTGCCAGCTCACCACCTTTGAGGGGGCTTAACACCGGGGAGCTGTTTTTT
J: TRBJ1-3; V: TRBV5-4; size: -; D: TRBD1; CDR3: CASSSWDRTSGNTIYF; DNA: TGTGCCAGCAGCTCCTGGGACAGGACATCAGGAAACACCATATATTTT
J: TRBJ2-1; V: TRBV5-1; size: few; D: TRBD2; CDR3: CASTEGLVQFF; DNA: TGCGCCAGCACTGAGGGACTAGTGCAGTTCTTC
J: TRBJ2-7; V: TRBV5-1; size: few; D: -; CDR3: CASSLSQGKYEQYF; DNA: TGCGCCAGCAGCTTATCGCAGGGGAAATACGAGCAGTACTTC
J: TRBJ2-1; V: TRBV5-1; size: few; D: TRBD2; CDR3: CASSISGIGYNEQFF; DNA: TGCGCCAGCAGCATCAGCGGGATTGGATACAATGAGCAGTTCTTC
J: TRBJ2-3; V: TRBV18; size: -; D: -; CDR3: CASSSMGGGDTQYF; DNA: TGTGCCAGCTCCTCGATGGGGGGAGGAGATACGCAGTATTTT
J: TRBJ1-1; V: TRBV28; size: -; D: -; CDR3: CASVGGLEGTEAFF; DNA: TGTGCCAGCGTGGGAGGCCTCGAGGGCACTGAAGCTTTCTTT
J: TRBJ2-7; V: TRBV27; size: once; D: -; CDR3: CATQGGLGEQYF; DNA: TGTGCCACTCAGGGGGGTCTGGGCGAGCAGTACTTC
J: TRBJ1-2; V: TRBV4-1; size: once; D: -; CDR3: CASSQERGGDYGYTF; DNA: TGCGCCAGCAGCCAGGAGAGGGGAGGGGACTATGGCTACACCTTC
J: TRBJ1-4; V: TRBV5-1; size: -; D: -; CDR3: CASSPENGEKLFF; DNA: TGCGCCAGCAGCCCTGAAAACGGTGAAAAACTGTTTTTT
J: TRBJ1-4; V: TRBV28; size: -; D: TRBD1; CDR3: CASSLDRGREKLFF; DNA: TGTGCCAGCAGTTTAGACAGGGGGCGAGAAAAACTGTTTTTT
J: TRBJ1-1; V: TRBV5-1; size: -; D: TRBD1; CDR3: CASSEGQGSTEAFF; DNA: TGCGCCAGCAGCGAGGGACAGGGGTCCACTGAAGCTTTCTTT
J: TRBJ2-3; V: TRBV2; size: -; D: TRBD2; CDR3: CASRDGLAGGTDTQYF; DNA: TGTGCCAGCAGGGACGGACTAGCGGGGGGCACAGATACGCAGTATTTT
J: TRBJ2-7; V: TRBV30; size: -; D: TRBD2; CDR3: CAWSVGSSQVREGEQYF; DNA: TGTGCCTGGAGTGTGGGTAGTTCGCAGGTGAGGGAGGGCGAGCAGTACTTC
J: TRBJ2-5; V: TRBV2; size: -; D: -; CDR3: CASSERRGGETQYF; DNA: TGTGCCAGCAGTGAAAGGAGGGGTGGCGAGACCCAGTACTTC
J: TRBJ2-7; V: TRBV4-1; size: few; D: -; CDR3: CASRRDLGASYEQYF; DNA: TGCGCCAGCAGGCGTGACTTGGGGGCAAGCTACGAGCAGTACTTC
J: TRBJ2-1; V: TRBV6-1; size: -; D: -; CDR3: CASSGLDVYNEQFF; DNA: TGTGCCAGCTCCGGACTGGACGTTTACAATGAGCAGTTCTTC
J: TRBJ2-1; V: TRBV18; size: -; D: -; CDR3: CASSPREEYNEQFF; DNA: TGTGCCAGCTCACCGCGAGAAGAGTACAATGAGCAGTTCTTC